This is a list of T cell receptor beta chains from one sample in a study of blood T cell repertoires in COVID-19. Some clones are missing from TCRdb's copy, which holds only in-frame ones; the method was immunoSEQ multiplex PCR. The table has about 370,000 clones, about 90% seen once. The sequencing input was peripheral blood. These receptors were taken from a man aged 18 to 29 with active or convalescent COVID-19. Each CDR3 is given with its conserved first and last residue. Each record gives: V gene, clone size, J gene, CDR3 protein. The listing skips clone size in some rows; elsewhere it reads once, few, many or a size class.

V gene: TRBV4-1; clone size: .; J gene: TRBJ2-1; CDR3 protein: CASSQDGWNEQFF
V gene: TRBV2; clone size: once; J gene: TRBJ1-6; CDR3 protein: CASSTSTGAIYNSPLHF
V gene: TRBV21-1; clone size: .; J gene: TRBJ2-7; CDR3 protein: CASSVEQGVEDEQYF
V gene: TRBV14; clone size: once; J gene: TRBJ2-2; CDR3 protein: CASSWRPGVSNTGELFF
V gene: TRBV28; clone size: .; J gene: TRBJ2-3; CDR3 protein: CASSFHGLAGGSTDTQYF
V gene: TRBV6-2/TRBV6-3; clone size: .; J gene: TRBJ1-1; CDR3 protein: CASSPIPGQTNRGTEAFF
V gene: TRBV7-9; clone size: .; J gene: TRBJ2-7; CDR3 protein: CASSLVVGSGISYEQYF
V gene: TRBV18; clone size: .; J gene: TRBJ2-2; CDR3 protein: CASSHRQEMAVRTGELFF
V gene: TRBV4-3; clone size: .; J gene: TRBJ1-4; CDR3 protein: CASSQEYGQINEKLFF
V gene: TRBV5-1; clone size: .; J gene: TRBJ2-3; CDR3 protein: CASSLEFAGPTDTQYF
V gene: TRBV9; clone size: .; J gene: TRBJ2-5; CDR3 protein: CASSVGGLAGVRETQYF
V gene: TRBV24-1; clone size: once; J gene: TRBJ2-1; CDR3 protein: CATSDLQSNSYNEQFF
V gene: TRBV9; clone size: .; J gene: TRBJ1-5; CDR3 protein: CASSASTDNQPQHF
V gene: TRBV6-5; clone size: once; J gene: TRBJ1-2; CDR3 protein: CASSYSAGAYGYTF
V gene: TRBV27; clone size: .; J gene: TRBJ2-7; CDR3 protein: CASSSDRGGRYEQYF
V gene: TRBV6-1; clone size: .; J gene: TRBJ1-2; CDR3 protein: CASSERQGGGGYGYTF
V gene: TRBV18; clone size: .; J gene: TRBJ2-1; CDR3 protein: CASSPNARESEQFF
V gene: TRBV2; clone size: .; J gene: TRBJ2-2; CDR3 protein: CASSVAGTGELFF
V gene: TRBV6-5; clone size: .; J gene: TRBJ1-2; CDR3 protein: CASRQTGTGYGYTF
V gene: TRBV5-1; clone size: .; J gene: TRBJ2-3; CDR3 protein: CASSFEEPADTQYF
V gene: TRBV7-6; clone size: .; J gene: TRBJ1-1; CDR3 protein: CASSTRQGVTEAFF
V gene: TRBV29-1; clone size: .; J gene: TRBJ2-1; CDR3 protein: CSVDTGYNEQFF
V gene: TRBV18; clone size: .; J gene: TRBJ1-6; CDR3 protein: CASSPQSVNSPLHF
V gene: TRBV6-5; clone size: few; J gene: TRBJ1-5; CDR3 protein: CASRSGTGYGQPQHF
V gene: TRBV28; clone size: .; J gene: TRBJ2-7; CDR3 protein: CASSPGLLDTPSQYF
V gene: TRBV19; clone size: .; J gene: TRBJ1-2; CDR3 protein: CASSSSGSSGYTF
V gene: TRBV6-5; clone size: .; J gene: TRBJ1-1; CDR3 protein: CASRPETGTNTEAFF
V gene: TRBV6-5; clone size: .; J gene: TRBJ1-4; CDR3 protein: CASSSTAGTPEKLFF
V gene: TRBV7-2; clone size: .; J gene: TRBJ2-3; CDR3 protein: CASSLLPGGSTDTQYF
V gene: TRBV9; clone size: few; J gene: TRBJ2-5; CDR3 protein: CASSAGQGTVRETQYF
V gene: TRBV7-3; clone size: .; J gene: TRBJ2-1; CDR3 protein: CASSLLGHEQFF
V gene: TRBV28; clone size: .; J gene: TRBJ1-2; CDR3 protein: CASSPNPGQIFSWGYTF
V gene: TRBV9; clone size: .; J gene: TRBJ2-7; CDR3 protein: CASSPRGGLSEQYF
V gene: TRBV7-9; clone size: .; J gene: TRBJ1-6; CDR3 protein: CASSLGLRAQDSPLHF
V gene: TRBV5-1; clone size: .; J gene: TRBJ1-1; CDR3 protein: CASSNEDRVEAFF
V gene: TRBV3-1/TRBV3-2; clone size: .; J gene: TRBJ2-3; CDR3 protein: CASSQTGARTDTQYF
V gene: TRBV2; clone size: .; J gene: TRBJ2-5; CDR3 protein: CASSGTEYETQYF
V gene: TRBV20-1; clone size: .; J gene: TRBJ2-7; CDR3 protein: CSAGGGYEQYF
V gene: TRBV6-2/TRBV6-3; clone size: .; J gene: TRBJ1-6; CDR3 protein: CASSIQGYHSPLHF
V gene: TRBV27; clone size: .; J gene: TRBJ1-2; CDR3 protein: CASSFQGADGYTF
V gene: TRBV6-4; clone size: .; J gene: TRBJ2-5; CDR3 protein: CASSGTGLIIQTQYF
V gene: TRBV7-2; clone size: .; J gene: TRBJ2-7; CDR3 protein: CASSLGRGSYEQYF
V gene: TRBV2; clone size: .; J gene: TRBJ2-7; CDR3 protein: CATEQETGVSYEQYF
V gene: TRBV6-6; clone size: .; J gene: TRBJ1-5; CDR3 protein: CASSKNQGDSNQPQHF
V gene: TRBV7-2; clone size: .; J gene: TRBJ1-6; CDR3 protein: CASSLGFPVDSPLHF
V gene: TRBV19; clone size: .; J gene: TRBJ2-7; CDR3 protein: CASSPDRSYEQYF
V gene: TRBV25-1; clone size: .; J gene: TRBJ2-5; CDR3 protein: CARWTSVYQETQYF
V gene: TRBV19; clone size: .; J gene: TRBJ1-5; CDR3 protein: CASSSPRGGPSNQPQHF
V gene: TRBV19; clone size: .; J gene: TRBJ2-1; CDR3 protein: CASRPGRGNNEQFF
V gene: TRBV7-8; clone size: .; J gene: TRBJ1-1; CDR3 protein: CASSSGQLNTEAFF
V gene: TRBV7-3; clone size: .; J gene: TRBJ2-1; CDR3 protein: CASSHLAGQTYNEQFF
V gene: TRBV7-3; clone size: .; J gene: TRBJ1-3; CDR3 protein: CASSFSAGGNTIYF
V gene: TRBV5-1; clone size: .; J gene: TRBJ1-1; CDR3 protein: CASSLGRGLLNTEAFF
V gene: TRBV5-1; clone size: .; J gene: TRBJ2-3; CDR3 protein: CASSTDRVATDTQYF
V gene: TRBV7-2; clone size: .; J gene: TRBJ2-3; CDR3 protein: CASSLVGTSTDTQYF
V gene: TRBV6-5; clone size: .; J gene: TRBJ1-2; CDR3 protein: CASRPDRYHYGYTF
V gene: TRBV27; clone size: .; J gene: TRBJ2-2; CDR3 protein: CASSPGDRYTGELFF
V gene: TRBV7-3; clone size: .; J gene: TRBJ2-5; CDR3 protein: CASSLTGGPETQYF
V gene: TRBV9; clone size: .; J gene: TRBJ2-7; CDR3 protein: CASSVDPAGGIWGQYF